Below, one T cell receptor (beta chain) is given with its context. Membership in each cohort depended on participant-reported clinical history. Two negative PCRs, clearance, or symptom resolution were required of recovered Cohort 3 donors. TCRdb's copy holds only in-frame clones and misses some; the assay was immunoSEQ multiplex PCR. The table includes more than 200,000 clones, 85% to 90% detected once. This specimen comes from a study of blood T cell repertoires in COVID-19. In the study overall: In each case, the material was cDNA or gDNA derived from T cells, B-cell-depleted T cells, or PBMCs.

This clonotype was obtained from a middle-aged man who had recovered from COVID-19. Source material: PBMCs or T cells enriched from blood (not recorded which).

CDR3 protein: CASSTQGTGTGTF. In nucleotides, the CDR3 is TGTGCCAGTAGTACCCAAGGGACAGGGACGGGCACCTTC. The chain links TRBV19 to TRBJ1-2; 9 bases agree with TRBD1. The CDR3 totals 13 residues. CDR1 and CDR2 from the germline V gene are LNHDA and SQIVND (reference sequence). V was clipped by 4 bases and J by 13 bases; unmatched bases: 10.